This T cell receptor (beta chain) stems from a study of shared clonotypes between healthy human individuals. Points from the study as a whole: Among donors, clonotype sharing was expected to be affected by sequencing depth. Across subsets, estimated richness was generally greater for naive than for memory populations.

Produced via immunoSEQ multiplex PCR; TCRdb's table is partial and in-frame only. The sample carries some 2,000,000 clones, more than 90% recorded once. This clone was observed a single time. Antigen: not known. Other DNA sequences from this sample encode an identical CDR3 as well. Germline V gene lookup returns CDR1 SGHTA and CDR2 FQGNSA. Trimming stripped 1 base from V and 2 bases from J, with 10 bases between. The length of the CDR3 is 15 residues. This sequence originates from a man between 18 and 35 years old in good health. The J gene is TRBJ2-3, the V gene TRBV7-2, with D possibly matching TRBD2 (5 bases). Sequences were obtained from naive CD4+ T cells sorted from blood. Subset given: CD45RA+ positively selected. This chain's CDR3 is CASSLESSPTDTQYF. CDR3 DNA sequence: TGTGCCAGCAGCTTAGAATCTAGCCCCACAGATACGCAGTATTTT. Looking up the rest from reference TRBV7-2 and TRBJ2-3 gives the full variable domain: GAGVSQSPSNKVTEKGKDVELRCDPISGHTALYWYRQSLGQGLEFLIYFQGNSAPDKSGLPSDRFSAERTGGSVSTLTIQRTQQEDSAVYLCASSLESSPTDTQYFGPGTRLTVL.